This T cell receptor (beta chain) appears in the sequencing data of a study of Ad26.COV2.S vaccination and SARS-CoV-2 variants. Study information: Participant was drawn from the COV1001 Ad26.COV2.S trial arm. The authors gave Ad26.COV2.S intramuscularly, either once or twice 56 days apart.

Sequenced by immunoSEQ multiplex PCR; TCRdb stores in-frame clones only, minus some. The sample lists approximately 420,000 clones, about 85% occurring once. Regarding treatment: roughly 19 received Ad26.COV2.S at low or high dose, single or two shots; several received placebo; per-sample allocation not given. Sampling was done on day 63 after the first vaccine or placebo injection. The CDR3 has 16 residues. CDR1 WSHSY and CDR2 SAAADI come from the germline V gene. V lost 1 base and J 2 bases, leaving 12 bases between the germline ends. This sample comprised peripheral blood, obtained in a trial of Ad26.COV2.S vaccine versus placebo. The clonotype was recovered from a person between 18 and 65 years old who received the Ad26.COV2.S COVID-19 vaccine or a placebo. The chain employs TRBV10-2 and TRBJ1-5; D is unresolved. CDR3 in amino acids: CASSEWAEEGNQPQHF. The CDR3 DNA sequence: TGCGCCAGCAGTGAGTGGGCCGAAGAAGGCAATCAGCCCCAGCATTTT.